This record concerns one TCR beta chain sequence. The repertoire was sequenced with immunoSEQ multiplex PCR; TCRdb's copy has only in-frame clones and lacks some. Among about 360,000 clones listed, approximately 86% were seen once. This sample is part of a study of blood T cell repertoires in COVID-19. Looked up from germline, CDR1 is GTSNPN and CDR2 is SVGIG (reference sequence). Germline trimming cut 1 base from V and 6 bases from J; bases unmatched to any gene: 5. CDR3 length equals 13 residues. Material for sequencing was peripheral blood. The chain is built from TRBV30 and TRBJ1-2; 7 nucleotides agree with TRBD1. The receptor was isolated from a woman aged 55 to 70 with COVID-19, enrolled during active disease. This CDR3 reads CAWSGTGTDGYTF. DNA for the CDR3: TGTGCCTGGAGTGGCACAGGGACAGATGGCTACACCTTC.